The clone carrying this TCR beta chain was detected ten times or more. What it recognizes is unknown. Between the trimmed V and J ends, which lost 1 base and 6 bases, there was a span of 10 bases. Per germline, CDR1 MGHRA and CDR2 YSYEKL. This CDR3 contains 13 residues. Unique molecular identifiers were incorporated during preparation of the TCRbeta library. TCRdb re-derived calls from the PCR reads in MiXCR, one entry per CDR3 protein. Among 200,000 or so distinct CDR3 sequences listed, approximately 6.8% were seen once. This record comes from a study of T-cell reconstitution after alpha-beta-depleted transplantation in children. Study-wide results and caveats: About two months after transplant, alpha-beta T cells reportedly came from several hundred expanded graft clones. It was newly produced T cells that mostly accounted for T-cell counts and diversity one year after transplant. High day-60 TCRbeta diversity in some patients came from surviving recipient T cells and thymic progenitors.

The rearrangement links TRBV4-1 to TRBJ2-7; the D gene is possibly TRBD2 (5 bases). The clonotype was recovered from a girl less than two years old with combined immunodeficiency, due to receive a stem cell transplant. The material sequenced was PBMCs, taken before TCRalphabeta/CD19-depleted stem cell transplant. CDR3 DNA: TGCGCCAGCAGCCAAGCCCCGGGGTCCGAGCAGTACTTC. Protein sequence: CASSQAPGSEQYF.